The entry below describes one T cell receptor beta chain. The antigen is unknown. The sample is drawn from a study of T cells in Graves' hyperthyroidism and ophthalmopathy. Regarding the study as a whole: A 13 V-J signature model discriminated ophthalmopathy versus stable hyperthyroidism. It was a median about 7.1 months before onset that the model predicted ophthalmopathy. Most expanded thyroid clonotypes above 0.001 recurred in blood.

An approximately 10 ml volume of fresh peripheral blood provided the PBMCs. Amplified TCR beta CDR3 regions derived from RNA transcripts. TCR CDR3 underwent first-round RT-PCR with the HTBI primer set. One entry per CDR3 protein results from TCRdb running MiXCR on the multiplex PCR reads. This sample has hundreds of thousands of distinct CDR3 sequences, with roughly 32% found just once. The ends were cut back, 7 bases at V and 1 base at J, with 7 bases in the middle. The CDR3 length is 12 residues. The germline V gene encodes CDR1 SNHLY and CDR2 FYNNEI. The chain uses TRBV2 and TRBJ2-5; D possibly corresponds to TRBD2 (5 bases). The specimen was blood. This TCR was recovered from a middle-aged woman with Graves' hyperthyroidism. In DNA, the CDR3 is TGTGCCAGCAAACTAGTCCAAGAGACCCAGTACTTC. As protein: CASKLVQETQYF.